The 18 T cell receptor beta chains reported below all come from one sample, sequenced in a study of blood T cell repertoires in COVID-19 (dated by TCRdb to between 2020 and 2021). Library generation was performed with the immunoSEQ multiplex PCR assay. TCRdb took over this immuneACCESS table, retaining in-frame rearrangements with V and J assigned. Such tables are incomplete; in checked studies, under half of the missing clones stem from an unresolved V gene, and the remainder is unexplained. This sample holds over 300,000 clones; 88% were observed only once. The ten largest clones take up 0.95% to 1% of the sample. The sample taken for sequencing was PBMCs or T cells enriched from blood (not recorded which). The receptors derive from a woman in her thirties with acute COVID-19.

The chain carries TRBV7-2 and TRBJ2-3; 9 bases are shared with TRBD2. The CDR3 totals 14 residues. V lost 3 bases, J lost 5 bases, and 3 bases stayed unmatched. Germline CDR1 is SGHTA and CDR2 is FQGNSA. The CDR3 loop reads CASSFSGGGDTQYF. The CDR3 DNA reads as TGTGCCAGCAGCTTTAGCGGGGGAGGAGATACGCAGTATTTT.

Points on this clone: Other DNA sequences of this sample code for an identical CDR3. The chain carries TRBV27 and TRBJ1-1, with 8 bases that match TRBD1. The CDR3 runs 15 residues. CDR1 MNHEY and CDR2 SMNVEV come from the germline V gene (reference sequence). Trimming cost V 4 bases and J 4 bases; bases outside gene matches: 8. The CDR3 nucleotides read TGTGCCAGCAGTTCCGGGACAGGATGGAGCACTGAAGCTTTCTTT. Protein product: CASSSGTGWSTEAFF.

The chain joins TRBV2 to TRBJ2-2; TRBD1 aligns across 8 bases. CDR1 and CDR2 from the germline V gene are SNHLY and FYNNEI. With V trimmed by 3 bases and J by 4 bases, 4 bases remained unmatched. This CDR3 has 15 residues. CDR3 region: CASSEVQGATGELFF. The CDR3 nucleotides read TGTGCCAGCAGTGAGGTGCAGGGGGCCACCGGGGAGCTGTTTTTT. Using reference TRBV2 and TRBJ2-2 for the parts outside the CDR3, the full variable domain is EPEVTQTPSHQVTQMGQEVILRCVPISNHLYFYWYRQILGQKVEFLVSFYNNEISEKSEIFDDQFSVERPDGSNFTLKIRSTKLEDSAMYFCASSEVQGATGELFFGEGSRLTVL.

V and J are TRBV7-3 and TRBJ2-3, with 14 bases matching TRBD2. The CDR3 covers 16 residues. V trimming: 5 bases; J trimming: 4 bases; junction bases outside the gene matches: 5. Germline V gives CDR1 SGHTA, CDR2 FQGTGA. In DNA form, the CDR3 reads TGTGCCAGCAGCACTGGGACTAGCGGGGGTCCAGATACGCAGTATTTT. As protein: CASSTGTSGGPDTQYF.

Here the CDR3 DNA reads TGTGCCAGCAGGTCCTCCGGGACAGGGGTGCGAGAGCAGTACTTC. Translated, it gives CASRSSGTGVREQYF. The chain carries TRBV6-5 and TRBJ2-7; TRBD1 matches at 10 bases. Germline values: CDR1 MNHEY, CDR2 SVGAGI. The V gene end was trimmed by 6 bases and the J gene end by 7 bases; junction bases not matched to a gene: 12. This CDR3 contains 15 residues.

J is TRBJ1-2 and V is TRBV7-2; 7 bases match TRBD1. J was trimmed by 5 bases and V by 5 bases; bases with no gene match: 11. The CDR3 is 15 residues long. Per germline, CDR1 SGHTA and CDR2 FQGNSA. The CDR3 sequence is CASSQRQGLYYGYTF. The DNA for the CDR3 is TGTGCCAGCAGCCAAAGACAGGGCCTTTATTATGGCTACACCTTC.

In its sample, this clone was seen once. The chain recombines TRBV1 with TRBJ2-5; TRBD2 is the table's D call and was not checked against the DNA. TRBV1 is termed a pseudogene. The CDR3 extends over 15 amino acids. The CDR3 sequence is CTSRIIAEDQETQYF. As DNA, the CDR3 is TGCACCAGCAGGATCATCGCAGAGGACCAAGAGACCCAGTACTTC.

This clone was picked up one time. The chain joins TRBV5-1 to TRBJ1-5; unclear D gene. This CDR3 comprises 14 residues. V was pared by 4 bases and J by 1 base, with 9 bases between. CDR1 SGHRS and CDR2 YFSETQ come from the germline V gene. The CDR3 is CASSPGLSNQPQHF. For the CDR3, the DNA is TGCGCCAGCAGCCCAGGACTGAGCAATCAGCCCCAGCATTTT.

V and J are TRBV19 and TRBJ2-7; 10 bases agree with TRBD1. The CDR3 is 13 residues long. The germline V gene has CDR1 LNHDA and CDR2 SQIVND (reference sequence). J lost 5 bases, V lost 6 bases, and 4 bases had no gene match. The DNA for the CDR3 is TGTGCCAGTAGGACAGGGGGCGGACACGAGCAGTACTTC. Its protein product is CASRTGGGHEQYF.

V gene TRBV11-2 combines with J gene TRBJ2-7; D perhaps matches TRBD1 (5 bases). V was pared by 3 bases and J by 2 bases, with 11 bases between. CDR3 length: 14 amino acids. Germline loops: CDR1 SGHAT, CDR2 FQNNGV. CDR3 residues: CASSFLTATYEQYF. The CDR3 DNA reads as TGTGCCAGCAGCTTCCTGACAGCCACCTACGAGCAGTACTTC.

The chain employs TRBV4-2 and TRBJ2-1, with 12 bases aligning to TRBD2. The J segment lost 0 bases and the V segment lost 4 bases, leaving 13 bases of the junction unmatched. Germline CDR1 LGHNA, CDR2 YNFKEQ. CDR3 length: 20 residues. CDR3 loop: CASSRRLNGLAGSSYNEQFF. CDR3 nucleotides: TGTGCCAGCAGCCGACGACTGAATGGACTAGCGGGGAGCTCCTACAATGAGCAGTTCTTC.

V is TRBV12-3 or TRBV12-4 and J is TRBJ1-2; D unclear. The CDR3 consists of 11 residues. Trimming shortened V by 6 bases and J by 10 bases, and 12 bases separated the two germline ends. The CDR3 loop reads CASSNFWAYTF. As DNA, the CDR3 is TGTGCCAGCAGCAACTTCTGGGCCTACACCTTC.

The V gene is TRBV13, the J gene TRBJ2-2; 8 bases align to TRBD1. Trimming removed 5 bases from V and 8 bases from J; junction bases left unmatched: 10. Germline V gene sequence: CDR1 PRHDT, CDR2 FYEKMQ (reference sequence). The CDR3 contains 15 residues. The CDR3 DNA follows: TGTGCCAGCAGCCAGGGACAGGCTTTGGGTGGGGAGCTGTTTTTT. This gives the protein CASSQGQALGGELFF.

J is TRBJ2-3 and V is TRBV7-8; 7 bases are shared with TRBD2. Germline V gene lookup returns CDR1 SGHVS and CDR2 FQNEAQ. The CDR3 totals 16 residues. The V gene end was trimmed by 5 bases and the J gene end by 5 bases; junction bases not matched to a gene: 13. DNA of the CDR3: TGTGCCAGCAGCCGCCCACTAGCGCCACGGGTAGATACGCAGTATTTT. It encodes CASSRPLAPRVDTQYF.

The gene calls are TRBV11-2 and TRBJ2-2, with D maybe TRBD1 (5 bases). CDR3 length: 14 amino acids. The V and J ends lost 2 bases and 7 bases respectively, with 11 bases between them. CDR1 and CDR2 (germline): SGHAT, FQNNGV. CDR3 coding DNA: TGTGCCAGCAGCTTACAGGGCCAGGGCGGGGAGCTGTTTTTT. This encodes CASSLQGQGGELFF.

This chain joins TRBV12-5 and TRBJ2-7, with D unresolved. Germline V gives CDR1 LGHNT, CDR2 FRNRAP. The CDR3 is 11 residues long. Deletions cut 5 bases from V and 5 bases from J, with 7 bases between. The CDR3 DNA reads as TGTGCTAGTGGTCCCCAGGACGAGCAGTACTTC. As protein: CASGPQDEQYF. Full variable domain (outside the CDR3, taken from reference TRBV12-5 and TRBJ2-7): DARVTQTPRHKVTEMGQEVTMRCQPILGHNTVFWYRQTMMQGLELLAYFRNRAPLDDSGMPKDRFSAEMPDATLATLKIQPSEPRDSAVYFCASGPQDEQYFGPGTRLTVT.

The V gene is TRBV4-1, the J gene TRBJ2-2; D is uncertain. CDR1 is MGHRA and CDR2 is YSYEKL in the germline V gene. Trimming pared 0 bases from V and 5 bases from J, leaving 19 bases between. This CDR3 comprises 18 residues. CDR3 DNA: TGCGCCAGCAGCCAAGATCCGCCAGGTCAAACTTCTACCGGGGAGCTGTTTTTT. Its translation: CASSQDPPGQTSTGELFF.

V and J are TRBV11-2 and TRBJ1-5; TRBD1 matches at 7 bases. After removal of 2 bases from V and 7 bases from J, the junction contained 11 bases not matched to a gene. Per the germline V gene, CDR1 is SGHAT and CDR2 is FQNNGV. The CDR3 extends over 16 amino acids. CDR3 residues: CASSLSGRGIGQPQHF. The CDR3 DNA follows: TGTGCCAGCAGCTTAAGCGGCAGGGGGATCGGCCAGCCCCAGCATTTT. The full variable domain, rest sourced from reference TRBV11-2 and TRBJ1-5, is EAGVAQSPRYKIIEKRQSVAFWCNPISGHATLYWYQQILGQGPKLLIQFQNNGVVDDSQLPKDRFSAERLKGVDSTLKIQPAKLEDSAVYLCASSLSGRGIGQPQHFGDGTRLSIL.